Below, 25 T cell receptor beta chains from the same sample are listed, as sequenced in a study of brain T cells in children with intractable seizures. Method: immunoSEQ multiplex PCR; TCRdb's copy keeps in-frame clones and lacks some. Altogether about 64,000 clones are present, around 96% being singletons, with the ten largest covering over 0.35%. Sequencing used peripheral blood, obtained at surgery. The source of these receptors is a boy in the first two years of life with focal cortical dysplasia and intractable seizures.

The rearrangement links TRBV19 to TRBJ1-6; no firm D call. The CDR3 extends over 15 amino acids. V shed 3 bases and J shed 8 bases, with 14 bases lying between them. Germline V CDR1 and CDR2: LNHDA, SQIVND (reference sequence). The CDR3 coding sequence is TGTGCCAGTAGTATCAGTGGCGATCAGGATTCACCCCTCCACTTT. Protein product: CASSISGDQDSPLHF.

The sample holds one count of this clone. The rearrangement links TRBV19 to TRBJ2-1, with a weak D call TRBD2 (6 bases). Germline lookup yields CDR1 LNHDA and CDR2 SQIVND (reference sequence). V gave up 6 bases and J gave up 7 bases, with 13 bases separating them. CDR3 length: 13 amino acids. The CDR3 DNA reads TGTGCCAGTAGCGGGAGAGGGGAGAATGAGCAGTTCTTC. This sequence encodes CASSGRGENEQFF.

V gene TRBV11-2 combines with J gene TRBJ2-3, with 10 bases identical to TRBD1. The CDR3 is 16 residues long. Trimming cost V 1 base and J 4 bases; bases outside gene matches: 5. The germline gives CDR1 SGHAT, CDR2 FQNNGV. The CDR3 loop is CASSLVGGTGADTQYF. The CDR3 region has the DNA TGTGCCAGCAGCTTAGTGGGGGGGACAGGGGCAGATACGCAGTATTTT.

In its sample, this clone was seen once. The chain has TRBV19 and TRBJ1-3; D not resolved. CDR3 length: 16 residues. Per the germline V gene, CDR1 is LNHDA and CDR2 is SQIVND (reference sequence). The V and J ends lost 7 bases and 0 bases respectively, with 16 bases between them. The CDR3 nucleotides are TGTGCCAGTACCGACCCAGGAAGGTACTCTGGAAACACCATATATTTT. This gives the protein CASTDPGRYSGNTIYF.

The chain employs TRBV3-1 (or the pseudogene TRBV3-2) and TRBJ2-7; tentatively, D is TRBD2 (6 bases). Trimming removed 1 base at V and 3 bases at J, with 7 bases between. The CDR3 consists of 13 residues. Germline V lookup: CDR1 LGHDT, CDR2 YNNKEL (reference sequence). The DNA for the CDR3 is TGTGCCAGCAGCCAAGCTAGCGACTACGAGCAGTACTTC. Protein: CASSQASDYEQYF.

The sample holds one count of this clone. This chain joins TRBV18 and TRBJ2-1; possible D gene TRBD2, 6 bases. In germline, CDR1 is KGHSH, CDR2 LQKENI. The V end lost 4 bases, the J end lost 8 bases, and 24 bases lay between the germline ends. The CDR3 spans 17 residues. This CDR3 reads CASSLTHPGSPDDEQFF. For the CDR3, the DNA is TGTGCCAGCTCACTCACCCATCCCGGGAGTCCTGATGATGAGCAGTTCTTC.

V and J are TRBV4-1 and TRBJ1-5; D is undetermined. The CDR3 is 16 residues long. Germline V gives CDR1 MGHRA, CDR2 YSYEKL. V was pared by 2 bases and J by 1 base, with 12 bases between. The CDR3, as DNA: TGCGCCAGCAGCCAACGCAATACAGAGAGCAATCAGCCCCAGCATTTT. The encoded protein is CASSQRNTESNQPQHF.

The genes are TRBV4-3 and TRBJ2-7, with D maybe TRBD2 (6 bases). CDR3 length equals 15 residues. The V end was cut by 4 bases, the J end by 1 base, with 14 bases between. Germline V gene lookup returns CDR1 LGHNA and CDR2 YSLEER. CDR3 sequence (DNA): TGCGCCAGCAGCCGAATCCGGGACTCTTCCTACGAGCAGTACTTC. Protein sequence: CASSRIRDSSYEQYF.

The rearrangement joins TRBV7-9 to TRBJ1-1; 7 nucleotides line up with TRBD1. Germline V gene lookup returns CDR1 SEHNR and CDR2 FQNEAQ (reference sequence). Trimming at V came to 6 bases and at J to 5 bases, leaving 9 bases not matched to a gene. This CDR3 contains 14 residues. The CDR3 is CASRPTGPRTEAFF. The CDR3 nucleotides read TGTGCCAGCAGACCGACAGGGCCTCGGACTGAAGCTTTCTTT.

The genes are TRBV5-6 and TRBJ2-5, with TRBD1 matching over 11 bases. Per the germline V gene, CDR1 is SGHDT and CDR2 is YYEEEE. The CDR3 is 15 amino acids. Trimming cost V 0 bases and J 4 bases; bases outside gene matches: 2. CDR3 protein: CASSLVDRGRETQYF. The DNA for the CDR3 is TGTGCCAGCAGCTTGGTGGACAGGGGGCGAGAGACCCAGTACTTC.

A single count supports this clone. The chain links TRBV4-1 to TRBJ2-2; a weak D match, TRBD1 (6 bases). The germline V and J ends were trimmed by 7 bases and 6 bases, with 18 bases remaining between them. The V gene's germline CDR1 is MGHRA and CDR2 YSYEKL. The CDR3 contains 15 residues. DNA of the CDR3: TGCGCCAGCACATCCAAGCAGGGGCCCCCCGGGGAGCTGTTTTTT. It specifies CASTSKQGPPGELFF.

This clone was seen only once. The V and J genes are TRBV14 and TRBJ1-5; 8 bases align to TRBD1. Germline V gives CDR1 SGHDN, CDR2 FVKESK. The CDR3 consists of 15 residues. The V gene end was trimmed by 6 bases and the J gene end by 2 bases; junction bases not matched to a gene: 6. The CDR3 is CASSTDREGNQPQHF. CDR3 DNA sequence: TGTGCCAGCAGTACGGACAGGGAAGGCAATCAGCCCCAGCATTTT.

The DNA for the CDR3 is TGTGCCAGTAGTAATGCGCGTTACATAGGGGGCGGAACCTACAATGAGCAGTTCTTC. It translates to CASSNARYIGGGTYNEQFF. This chain connects TRBV19 to TRBJ2-1; 7 bases line up with TRBD1. The V and J ends lost 4 bases and 2 bases, in that order; junction bases with no gene match: 17. The V gene's germline CDR1 is LNHDA and CDR2 SQIVND (reference sequence). This CDR3 is 19 amino acids long.

The gene calls are TRBV11-2 and TRBJ1-5, with D possibly matching TRBD1 (6 bases). Trimming left V 1 base short and J 4 bases short, with 11 bases between. Germline loops: CDR1 SGHAT, CDR2 FQNNGV. The CDR3 runs 15 residues. DNA for the CDR3: TGTGCCAGCAGCTTAGCCGGGACACGGAATCAGCCCCAGCATTTT. Encoded protein: CASSLAGTRNQPQHF.

The chain employs TRBV7-6 and TRBJ2-5; D is possibly TRBD2 (6 bases). Deletions cut 3 bases from V and 5 bases from J, with 10 bases between. The germline gives CDR1 SGHVS, CDR2 FNYEAQ. The CDR3 extends over 13 amino acids. This CDR3 reads CASSLIGGETQYF. CDR3 bases: TGTGCCAGCAGCTTGATTGGGGGGGAGACCCAGTACTTC.

The V gene is TRBV10-3, the J gene TRBJ2-3; D is unclear. CDR3 length: 12 residues. Germline V gene data show CDR1 as ENHRY and CDR2 as SYGVKD. V was shortened by 4 bases and J by 6 bases, with 8 bases between the two germline ends. CDR3 loop: CAISGLSDTQYF. The CDR3 coding sequence is TGTGCCATCAGTGGTTTATCCGATACGCAGTATTTT.

The chain is built from TRBV27 and TRBJ2-7; 9 positions agree with TRBD2. The CDR3 spans 16 residues. Looked up from germline, CDR1 is MNHEY and CDR2 is SMNVEV (reference sequence). V lost 5 bases, J lost 2 bases, and 10 bases stayed unmatched. CDR3 nucleotides: TGTGCCAGCAGTATACTCAGCGGGGGGCTGACCTACGAGCAGTACTTC. Protein product: CASSILSGGLTYEQYF.

This sequence joins TRBV11-2 and TRBJ2-7; 10 nucleotides agree with TRBD1. The germline V gene encodes CDR1 SGHAT and CDR2 FQNNGV. This CDR3 contains 14 residues. V was clipped by 1 base and J by 4 bases; unmatched bases: 1. The CDR3 DNA reads as TGTGCCAGCAGCTTAGGGACAGGGGGGTACGAGCAGTACTTC. This sequence encodes CASSLGTGGYEQYF.

The V call is TRBV28, the J call TRBJ1-1, with D possibly being TRBD1 (5 bases). V was clipped by 8 bases and J by 0 bases, with 7 bases between them. The V gene's germline CDR1 is MDHEN and CDR2 SYDVKM. The CDR3 has 12 amino acids. The CDR3 DNA reads as TGTGCCAGCGGACATATGAACACTGAAGCTTTCTTT. This encodes CASGHMNTEAFF.

V gene TRBV4-2 combines with J gene TRBJ2-5, with D possibly TRBD2 on 7 matching bases. Germline loops: CDR1 LGHNA, CDR2 YNFKEQ. The length of the CDR3 is 15 residues. V gave up 1 base and J gave up 5 bases, with 14 bases separating them. Here the CDR3 reads CASSQGGGPQETQYF. The CDR3 bases are TGTGCCAGCAGCCAAGGGGGGGGGCCACAGGAGACCCAGTACTTC.

This clone has a single count. The rearrangement joins TRBV7-9 to TRBJ2-7; D remains ambiguous. Per the germline V gene, CDR1 is SEHNR and CDR2 is FQNEAQ (reference sequence). The CDR3 totals 14 residues. Trimming pared 4 bases from V and 2 bases from J, leaving 12 bases between. The DNA of the CDR3 is TGTGCCAGCAGCTCGGTCGACGGAACCTACGAGCAGTACTTC. Amino acids: CASSSVDGTYEQYF.

The V and J genes are TRBV12-5 and TRBJ2-1; 12 bases match TRBD2. The CDR3 length is 17 residues. The ends lost 6 bases at V and 7 bases at J; junction bases unmatched: 13. In germline, CDR1 is LGHNT, CDR2 FRNRAP. The CDR3 loop reads CASGLPLAGGPWNEQFF. The CDR3 DNA sequence: TGTGCTAGTGGCCTACCCCTAGCGGGGGGGCCGTGGAATGAGCAGTTCTTC. The full variable domain, completed using reference TRBV12-5 and TRBJ2-1, is DARVTQTPRHKVTEMGQEVTMRCQPILGHNTVFWYRQTMMQGLELLAYFRNRAPLDDSGMPKDRFSAEMPDATLATLKIQPSEPRDSAVYFCASGLPLAGGPWNEQFFGPGTRLTVL.

This chain connects TRBV19 to TRBJ1-5; D is unclear. Germline V gene lookup returns CDR1 LNHDA and CDR2 SQIVND (reference sequence). Trimming took off 3 bases at V and 3 bases at J, with 12 bases between the two ends. The CDR3 spans 15 residues. Here the CDR3 reads CASSMTLIINQPQHF. The CDR3 DNA reads TGTGCCAGTAGTATGACACTTATCATCAATCAGCCCCAGCATTTT.

The rearrangement joins TRBV9 to TRBJ2-7; 10 bases agree with TRBD2. Trimming cost V 4 bases and J 3 bases; bases outside gene matches: 7. The CDR3 has 15 residues. CDR1 and CDR2 (germline): SGDLS, YYNGEE. CDR3 region: CASSLSGTSVYEQYF. CDR3 nucleotides: TGTGCCAGCAGCCTCAGCGGGACTAGCGTCTACGAGCAGTACTTC.

The rearrangement joins TRBV28 to TRBJ1-1; possible D gene TRBD1, 5 bases. The V end was cut by 6 bases, the J end by 1 base, with 15 bases between. Germline CDR1 MDHEN, CDR2 SYDVKM. CDR3 length: 15 residues. The CDR3 DNA sequence: TGTGCCAGCAGCCCCTGGGGACGGTCGAACACTGAAGCTTTCTTT. Its protein product is CASSPWGRSNTEAFF.